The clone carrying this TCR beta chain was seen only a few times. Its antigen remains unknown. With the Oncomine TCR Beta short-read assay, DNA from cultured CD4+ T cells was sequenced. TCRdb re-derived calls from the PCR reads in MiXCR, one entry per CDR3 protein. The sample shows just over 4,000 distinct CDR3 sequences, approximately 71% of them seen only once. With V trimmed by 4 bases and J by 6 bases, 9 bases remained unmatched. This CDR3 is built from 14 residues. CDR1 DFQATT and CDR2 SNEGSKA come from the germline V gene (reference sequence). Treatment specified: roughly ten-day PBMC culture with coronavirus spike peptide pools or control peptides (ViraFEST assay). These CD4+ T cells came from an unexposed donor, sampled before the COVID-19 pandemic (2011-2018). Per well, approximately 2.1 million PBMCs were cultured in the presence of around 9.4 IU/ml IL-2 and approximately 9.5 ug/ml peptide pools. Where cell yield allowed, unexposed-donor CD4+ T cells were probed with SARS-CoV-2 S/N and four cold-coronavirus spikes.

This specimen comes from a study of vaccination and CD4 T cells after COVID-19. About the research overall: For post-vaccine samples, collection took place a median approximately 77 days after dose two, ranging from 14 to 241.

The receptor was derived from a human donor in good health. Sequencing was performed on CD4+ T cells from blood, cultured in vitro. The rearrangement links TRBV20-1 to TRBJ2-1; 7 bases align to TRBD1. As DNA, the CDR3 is TGCAGTGCTAATGGGGACAGCTTGACCAATGAGCAGTTCTTC. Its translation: CSANGDSLTNEQFF.